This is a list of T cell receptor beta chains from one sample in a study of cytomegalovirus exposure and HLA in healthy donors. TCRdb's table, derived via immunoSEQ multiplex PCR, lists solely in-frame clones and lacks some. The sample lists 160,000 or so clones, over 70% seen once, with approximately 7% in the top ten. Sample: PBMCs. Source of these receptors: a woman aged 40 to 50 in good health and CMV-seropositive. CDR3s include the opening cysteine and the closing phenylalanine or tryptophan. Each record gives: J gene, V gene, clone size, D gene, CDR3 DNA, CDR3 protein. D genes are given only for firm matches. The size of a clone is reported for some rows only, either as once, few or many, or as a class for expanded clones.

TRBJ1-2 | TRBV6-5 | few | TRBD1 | TGTGCCAGCAGGGGACAGGGGAGAACCTATGGCTACACCTTC | CASRGQGRTYGYTF
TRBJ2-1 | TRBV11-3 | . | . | TGTACCAGCAGCTTAGAAGGTCAAGGGCGGGGAAACAATGAGCAGTTCTTC | CTSSLEGQGRGNNEQFF
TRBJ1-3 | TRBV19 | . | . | TGTGCCAGTAGTATAGATCCGAGTCGAAACACCATATATTTT | CASSIDPSRNTIYF
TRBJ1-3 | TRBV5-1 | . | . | TGCGCCAGCAGCTTGGGACAGCGAACCTCTGGAAACACCATATATTTT | CASSLGQRTSGNTIYF
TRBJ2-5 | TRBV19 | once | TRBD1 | TGTGCCAGTATGGAGACAGGGGGCGCCGAGACCCAGTACTTC | CASMETGGAETQYF
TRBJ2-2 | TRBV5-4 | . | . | TGTGCCAGCAGCTTGGACCAGGGGCCCGGGGAGCTGTTTTTT | CASSLDQGPGELFF
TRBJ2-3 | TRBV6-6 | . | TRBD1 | TGTGCCACCTGCCGCGAGACAGGGCGCACAGATACGCAGTATTTT | CATCRETGRTDTQYF
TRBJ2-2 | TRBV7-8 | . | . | TGTGCCAGCAGCTTCGGTGGGGGCTCGAACACCGGGGAGCTGTTTTTT | CASSFGGGSNTGELFF
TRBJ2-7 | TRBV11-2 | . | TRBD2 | TGTGCCAGCAGCCAGGGACTAGCGGGGAATTTCTACGAGCAGTACTTC | CASSQGLAGNFYEQYF
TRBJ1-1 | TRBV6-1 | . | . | TGTGCCAGCAGCGTCTATTCCGGGACAGAAGCTTTCTTT | CASSVYSGTEAFF
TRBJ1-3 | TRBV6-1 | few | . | TGTGCCAGCAGTGAAAGACCAGGGACTGGAAACACCATATATTTT | CASSERPGTGNTIYF